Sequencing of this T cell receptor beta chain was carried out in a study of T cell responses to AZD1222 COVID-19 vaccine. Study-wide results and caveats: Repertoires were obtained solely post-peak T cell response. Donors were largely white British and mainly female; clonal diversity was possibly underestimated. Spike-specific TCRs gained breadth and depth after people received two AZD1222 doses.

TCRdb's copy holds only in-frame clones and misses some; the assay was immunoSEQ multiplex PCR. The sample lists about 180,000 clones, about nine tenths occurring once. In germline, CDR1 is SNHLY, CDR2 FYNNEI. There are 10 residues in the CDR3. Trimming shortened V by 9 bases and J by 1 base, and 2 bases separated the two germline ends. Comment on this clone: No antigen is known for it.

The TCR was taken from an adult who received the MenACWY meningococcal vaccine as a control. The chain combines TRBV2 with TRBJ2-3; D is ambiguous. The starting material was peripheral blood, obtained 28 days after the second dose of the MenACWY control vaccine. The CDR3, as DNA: TGTGCCAGGGGCACAGATACGCAGTATTTT. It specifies CARGTDTQYF.